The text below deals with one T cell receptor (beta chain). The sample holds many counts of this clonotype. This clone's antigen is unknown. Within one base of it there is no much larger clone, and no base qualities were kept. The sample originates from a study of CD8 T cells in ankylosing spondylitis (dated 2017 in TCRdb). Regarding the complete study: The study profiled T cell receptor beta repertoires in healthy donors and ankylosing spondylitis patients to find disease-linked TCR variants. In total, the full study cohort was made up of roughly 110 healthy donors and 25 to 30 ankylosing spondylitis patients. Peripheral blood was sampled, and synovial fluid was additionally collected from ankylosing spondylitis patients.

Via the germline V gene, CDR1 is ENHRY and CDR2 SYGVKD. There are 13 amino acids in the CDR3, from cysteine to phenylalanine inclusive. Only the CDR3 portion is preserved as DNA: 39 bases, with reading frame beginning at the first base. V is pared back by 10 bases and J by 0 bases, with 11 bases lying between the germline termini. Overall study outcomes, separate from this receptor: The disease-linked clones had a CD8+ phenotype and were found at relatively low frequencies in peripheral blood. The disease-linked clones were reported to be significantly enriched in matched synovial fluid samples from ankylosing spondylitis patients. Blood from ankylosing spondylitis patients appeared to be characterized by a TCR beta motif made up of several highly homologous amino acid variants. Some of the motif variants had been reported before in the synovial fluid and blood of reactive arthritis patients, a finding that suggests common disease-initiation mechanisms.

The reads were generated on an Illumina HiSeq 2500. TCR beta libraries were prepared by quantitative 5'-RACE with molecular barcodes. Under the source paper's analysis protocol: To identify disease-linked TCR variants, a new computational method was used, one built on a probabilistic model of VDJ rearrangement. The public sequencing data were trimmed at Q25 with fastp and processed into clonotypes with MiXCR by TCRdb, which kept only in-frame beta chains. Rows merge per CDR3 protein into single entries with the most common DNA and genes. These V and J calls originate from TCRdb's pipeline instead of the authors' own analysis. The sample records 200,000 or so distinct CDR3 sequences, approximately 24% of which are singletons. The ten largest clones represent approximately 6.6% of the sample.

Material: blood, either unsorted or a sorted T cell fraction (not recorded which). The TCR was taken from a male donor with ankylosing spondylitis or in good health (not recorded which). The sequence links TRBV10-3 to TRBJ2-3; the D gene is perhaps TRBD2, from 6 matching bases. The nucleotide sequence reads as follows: TGTGCCACTTTCGGGGGTAGCACAGATACGCAGTATTTT. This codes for CATFGGSTDTQYF.